This passage covers 10 T cell receptor beta chains from one sample sequenced in a study of T cells in Graves' hyperthyroidism and ophthalmopathy. It was RNA transcripts that yielded the amplified TCR beta CDR3 regions. Primed by the HTBI set, a first-round RT-PCR was run on the TCR CDR3. TCRdb reprocessed the multiplex PCR reads via MiXCR and lists one record per CDR3 protein. Of hundreds of thousands of distinct CDR3 sequences listed, around 20% are singletons. Sequencing was performed on blood. The receptors here all came from a woman in her forties or fifties with Graves' hyperthyroidism that later progressed to Graves' ophthalmopathy.

This clonotype was counted at least ten times. This chain connects TRBV2 to TRBJ1-4; 8 nucleotides match TRBD1. With 5 bases clipped from V and 0 bases from J, the junction kept 8 bases outside the gene matches. Germline CDR1 reads SNHLY; CDR2 reads FYNNEI. The CDR3 is made up of 17 amino acids. The CDR3 region has the DNA TGTGCCAGCAGTTCTGGACAGGGAACCGCAACTAATGAAAAACTGTTTTTT. This codes for CASSSGQGTATNEKLFF.

This clonotype was picked up a small number of times. The chain has TRBV25-1 and TRBJ1-4, with D uncertain. Germline V gene lookup returns CDR1 MGHDK and CDR2 SYGVNS. V dropped 3 bases and J dropped 5 bases, with 13 bases sitting between them. This CDR3 has 15 amino acids. The CDR3 region is CASSDRSTTNEKLFF. The CDR3 DNA follows: TGTGCCAGCAGTGACCGATCCACCACGAATGAAAAACTGTTTTTT.

The chain uses TRBV5-1 and TRBJ1-5, with D possibly matching TRBD1 (6 bases). The germline V gene encodes CDR1 SGHRS and CDR2 YFSETQ. Trimming stripped 7 bases from V and 3 bases from J, with 11 bases between. There are 13 residues in the CDR3. The CDR3 here is CASRRDNNQPQHF. The CDR3 coding sequence is TGCGCCAGCCGCCGGGACAACAATCAGCCCCAGCATTTT.

In this sample, this clonotype turned up many times. The V and J genes are TRBV20-1 and TRBJ1-2; 7 bases fit TRBD1. Looked up from germline, CDR1 is DFQATT and CDR2 is SNEGSKA (reference sequence). The junction had 8 bases not matched to a gene; V was cut back by 3 bases and J by 1 base. The CDR3 runs to 15 residues. This CDR3 is CSASMSGGYNYGYTF. The CDR3 nucleotides are TGCAGTGCTAGTATGTCAGGGGGATATAACTATGGCTACACCTTC.

This clonotype has a count of ten or more. This chain uses TRBV11-1 with TRBJ1-5, with D perhaps matching TRBD1 (6 bases). Germline loops: CDR1 SGHAT, CDR2 FQDESV (reference sequence). The ends were cut back, 5 bases at V and 6 bases at J, with 11 bases in the middle. There are 13 residues in the CDR3. CDR3 in amino acids: CASSRGASQPQHF. CDR3 DNA: TGTGCCAGCAGCCGGGGGGCGTCTCAGCCCCAGCATTTT. The full variable domain, with the rest looked up from reference TRBV11-1 and TRBJ1-5, is EAEVAQSPRYKITEKSQAVAFWCDPISGHATLYWYRQILGQGPELLVQFQDESVVDDSQLPKDRFSAERLKGVDSTLKIQPAELGDSAMYLCASSRGASQPQHFGDGTRLSIL.

The chain links TRBV29-1 to TRBJ2-3; D could derive from TRBD1 or TRBD2 (5 bases each). Germline V gene sequence: CDR1 SQVTM, CDR2 ANQGSEA. Trimming shortened V by 3 bases and J by 0 bases, and 16 bases separated the two germline ends. The CDR3 contains 16 residues. CDR3: CSVEGTASGSTDTQYF. The CDR3 nucleotides read TGCAGCGTTGAGGGGACGGCCAGCGGTAGCACAGATACGCAGTATTTT.

This clonotype was seen repeatedly, ten times or more. The chain links TRBV5-5 to TRBJ1-1; no clear D. Germline V gene lookup returns CDR1 SGHKS and CDR2 YYEKEE (reference sequence). V lost 5 bases, J lost 0 bases, and 8 bases lay in between. The CDR3 runs 13 residues. The CDR3 DNA reads as TGTGCCAGCAGTATGGGGATGAACACTGAAGCTTTCTTT. Translated: CASSMGMNTEAFF. The full variable domain, in which reference TRBV5-5 and TRBJ1-1 provide the parts outside the CDR3, is DAGVTQSPTHLIKTRGQQVTLRCSPISGHKSVSWYQQVLGQGPQFIFQYYEKEERGRGNFPDRFSARQFPNYSSELNVNALLLGDSALYLCASSMGMNTEAFFGQGTRLTVV.

There are many counts of this clonotype. The chain uses TRBV18 and TRBJ1-2; no clear D. The CDR3 has 13 amino acids. The V gene lost 0 bases and the J gene lost 2 bases, with 4 bases spanning the gap. Per germline, CDR1 KGHSH and CDR2 LQKENI. The CDR3 region has the DNA TGTGCCAGCTCACCACCAGAGAACTATGGCTACACCTTC. The encoded protein is CASSPPENYGYTF.

In this sample, this clonotype turned up many times. The chain has TRBV20-1 and TRBJ2-7; D is uncertain. Trimming left V 2 bases short and J 7 bases short, with 18 bases between. The CDR3 totals 14 residues. Germline CDR1 and CDR2: DFQATT and SNEGSKA (reference sequence). CDR3 nucleotides: TGCAGTGCTAGACAAAGGAACAGACGGGTAGAGCAGTACTTC. This translates into CSARQRNRRVEQYF.

This chain joins TRBV9 and TRBJ2-3, with D possibly TRBD2 on 6 matching bases. Germline V lookup: CDR1 SGDLS, CDR2 YYNGEE. The V gene lost 2 bases and the J gene lost 0 bases, with 7 bases spanning the gap. The CDR3 is 14 residues long. CDR3 nucleotide sequence: TGTGCCAGCAGCGTGGGGACTAGCACAGATACGCAGTATTTT. Its translation is CASSVGTSTDTQYF.